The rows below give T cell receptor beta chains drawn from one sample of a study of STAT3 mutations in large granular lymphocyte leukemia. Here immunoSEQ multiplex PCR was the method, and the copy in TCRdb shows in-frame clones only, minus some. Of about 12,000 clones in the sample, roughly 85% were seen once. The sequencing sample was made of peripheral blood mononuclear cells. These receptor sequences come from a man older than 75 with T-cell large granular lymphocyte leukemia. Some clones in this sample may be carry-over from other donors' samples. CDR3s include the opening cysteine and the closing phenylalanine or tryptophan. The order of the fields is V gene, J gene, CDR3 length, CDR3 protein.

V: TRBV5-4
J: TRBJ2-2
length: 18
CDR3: CASSTDPLAGRTFRELFF

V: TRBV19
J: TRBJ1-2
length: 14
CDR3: CASSILTDNYGYTF

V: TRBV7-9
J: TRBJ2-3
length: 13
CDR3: CASSPRDPGTQYF

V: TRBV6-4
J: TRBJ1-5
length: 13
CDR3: CASSDRAIQPQHF

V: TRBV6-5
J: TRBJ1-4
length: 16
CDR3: CASSYSSAGGEEKLFF

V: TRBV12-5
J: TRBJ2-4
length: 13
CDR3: CASGLGSGGIQYF

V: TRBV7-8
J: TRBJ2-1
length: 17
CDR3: CASSLVHSGGKDGEQFF

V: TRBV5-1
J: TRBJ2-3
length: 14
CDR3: CASTPGGATDTQYF

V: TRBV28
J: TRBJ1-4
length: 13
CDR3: CASRTAINEKLFF

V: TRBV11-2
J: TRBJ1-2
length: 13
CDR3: CASMPRMNYGYTF

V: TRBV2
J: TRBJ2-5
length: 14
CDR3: CASSEADSQETQYF

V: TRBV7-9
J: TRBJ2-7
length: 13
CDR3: CASSLGQDYEQYF

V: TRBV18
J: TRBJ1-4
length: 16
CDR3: CASSPLTGTTNEKLFF

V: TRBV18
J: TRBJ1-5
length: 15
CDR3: CASSPRAGENQPQHF

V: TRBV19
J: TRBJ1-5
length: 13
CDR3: CASTGTFDQPQHF

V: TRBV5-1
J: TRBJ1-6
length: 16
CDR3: CASSLAGERANSPLHF

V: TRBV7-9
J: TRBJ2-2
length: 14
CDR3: CASSPLGDTGELFF

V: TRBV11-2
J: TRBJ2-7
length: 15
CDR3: CASSFSSLSSYEQYF

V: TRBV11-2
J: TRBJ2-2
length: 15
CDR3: CASSLGQRPTGELFF

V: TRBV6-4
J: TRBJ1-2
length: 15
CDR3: CASSARWDRTYGYTF

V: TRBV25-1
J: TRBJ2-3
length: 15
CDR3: CASSEEAPWTDTQYF

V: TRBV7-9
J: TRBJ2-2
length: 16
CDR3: CASSTRGAQEAGELFF

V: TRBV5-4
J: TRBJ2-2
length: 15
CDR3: CASSSVGGGSGELFF

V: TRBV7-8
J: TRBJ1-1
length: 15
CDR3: CASSSNYGGDTEAFF

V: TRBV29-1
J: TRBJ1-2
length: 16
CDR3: CSANAGTGLSAYGYTF

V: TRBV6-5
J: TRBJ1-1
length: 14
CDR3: CASSFLTGDVEAFF

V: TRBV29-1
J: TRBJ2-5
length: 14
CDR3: CSADPGGALETQYF

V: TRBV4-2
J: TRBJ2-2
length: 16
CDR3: CASSQGQGRTTGELFF

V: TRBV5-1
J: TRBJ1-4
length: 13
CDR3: CASSLGTEEKLFF

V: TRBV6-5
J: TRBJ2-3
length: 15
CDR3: CASSYGTRPADTQYF

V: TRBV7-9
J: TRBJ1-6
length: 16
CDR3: CASSLGATGYNSPLHF

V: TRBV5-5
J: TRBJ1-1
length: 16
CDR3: CASSHGRAHGDTEAFF

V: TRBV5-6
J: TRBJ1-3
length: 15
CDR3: CASSLQGPSGNTIYF

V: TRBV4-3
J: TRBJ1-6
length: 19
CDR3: CASSQDWSSASSGDSPLHF

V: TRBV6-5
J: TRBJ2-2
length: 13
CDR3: CASSYGSTGELFF

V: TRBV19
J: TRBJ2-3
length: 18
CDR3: CASSMMTTSGASTDTQYF

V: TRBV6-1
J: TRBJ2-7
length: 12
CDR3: CASSGGGHEQYF

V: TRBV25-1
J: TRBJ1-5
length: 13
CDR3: CASAAGGNQPQHF

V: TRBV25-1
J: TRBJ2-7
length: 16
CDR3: CASSDPAGQSSYEQYF

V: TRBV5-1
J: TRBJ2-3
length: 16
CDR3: CASSLGRGLSTDTQYF

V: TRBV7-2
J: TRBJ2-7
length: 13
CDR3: CASSPDSSREQYF

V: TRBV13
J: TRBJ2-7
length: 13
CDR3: CASSRREFYEQYF

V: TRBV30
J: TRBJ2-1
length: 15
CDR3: CAWTNTGLAVYEQFF

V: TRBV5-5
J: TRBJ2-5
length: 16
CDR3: CASSLEDRKYQETQYF